This is a list of T cell receptor beta chains from one sample in a study of cytomegalovirus exposure and HLA in healthy donors. Method: immunoSEQ multiplex PCR; TCRdb's copy keeps in-frame clones and lacks some. The sample gives some 160,000 clones, around three quarters of which show up once; approximately 2.1% is in the top ten. Material: PBMCs. The receptors originated from a man aged 35-49 years in good health and CMV-seronegative. Both conserved end residues are part of each CDR3. D genes are given only for firm matches. Expanded clones get a size class; other rows say once, few or many, or leave the size out.

abundance: few
d_gene: .
v_gene: TRBV15
j_gene: TRBJ1-3
CDR3nt: TGTGCCACCAGCCGGATATCGGCCAGGGAATCTGACACCATATATTTT
CDR3aa: CATSRISARESDTIYF

abundance: few
d_gene: .
v_gene: TRBV20-1
j_gene: TRBJ2-3
CDR3nt: TGCAGTGCCCTCGCGGGAGATACGCAGTATTTT
CDR3aa: CSALAGDTQYF

abundance: few
d_gene: .
v_gene: TRBV11-3
j_gene: TRBJ1-2
CDR3nt: TGTGCCAGCAGCTGGAGTCTTAACCATTTCTATGGCTACACCTTC
CDR3aa: CASSWSLNHFYGYTF

abundance: .
d_gene: .
v_gene: TRBV5-1
j_gene: TRBJ1-6
CDR3nt: TGCGCCAGCAGCTTTTCAGGGAGGTCGAATTCACCCCTCCACTTT
CDR3aa: CASSFSGRSNSPLHF

abundance: .
d_gene: .
v_gene: TRBV6-5
j_gene: TRBJ2-7
CDR3nt: TGTGCCAGCACCAAGCCGGGGTTCCCCTACGAGCAGTACTTC
CDR3aa: CASTKPGFPYEQYF

abundance: .
d_gene: .
v_gene: TRBV5-1
j_gene: TRBJ1-2
CDR3nt: TGCGCCAGCAGCTTGGGGATGGGCAGGGCCCTCTATGGCTACACCTTC
CDR3aa: CASSLGMGRALYGYTF

abundance: .
d_gene: .
v_gene: TRBV30
j_gene: TRBJ1-3
CDR3nt: TGTGCCTGGAGTGCTTTAGGAAACACCATATATTTT
CDR3aa: CAWSALGNTIYF

abundance: .
d_gene: TRBD1
v_gene: TRBV6-1
j_gene: TRBJ2-5
CDR3nt: TGTGCCAGCAGTTGGACACAGGGGGAGACCCAGTACTTC
CDR3aa: CASSWTQGETQYF

abundance: .
d_gene: TRBD2
v_gene: TRBV5-4
j_gene: TRBJ2-1
CDR3nt: TGTGCCAGCAGCTCGTATCAGGCGGGAGGGATTAATGAGCAGTTCTTC
CDR3aa: CASSSYQAGGINEQFF

abundance: .
d_gene: TRBD1
v_gene: TRBV6-5
j_gene: TRBJ1-6
CDR3nt: TGTGCCAGCAGTCGTGGACAGGTGGGGAGGTCACCCCTCCACTTT
CDR3aa: CASSRGQVGRSPLHF

abundance: .
d_gene: TRBD1
v_gene: TRBV7-8
j_gene: TRBJ2-7
CDR3nt: TGTGCCAGCAGCACCGGGACAGTTAATTCCTACGAGCAGTACTTC
CDR3aa: CASSTGTVNSYEQYF

abundance: few
d_gene: .
v_gene: TRBV10-3
j_gene: TRBJ1-5
CDR3nt: TGTGCCATCAGTGAGTCGACAGGCTATAGCAATCAGCCCCAGCATTTT
CDR3aa: CAISESTGYSNQPQHF

abundance: .
d_gene: TRBD1
v_gene: TRBV7-6
j_gene: TRBJ2-7
CDR3nt: TGTGCCAGCAGCGTTCGGGGACAGGGCTCCTACGAGCAGTACTTC
CDR3aa: CASSVRGQGSYEQYF

abundance: .
d_gene: TRBD1
v_gene: TRBV6-6
j_gene: TRBJ2-7
CDR3nt: TGTGCCAGCAGCAACAACAGGGGCAACTCGTACGAGCAGTACTTC
CDR3aa: CASSNNRGNSYEQYF

abundance: .
d_gene: .
v_gene: TRBV5-4
j_gene: TRBJ2-7
CDR3nt: TGTGCCAGCAGACCGGGACTCTCCTACGAGCAGTACTTC
CDR3aa: CASRPGLSYEQYF

abundance: .
d_gene: TRBD2
v_gene: TRBV7-3
j_gene: TRBJ2-7
CDR3nt: TGTGCCAGCAGCTTTACTAGCGGGGGAGGTTACGAGCAGTACTTC
CDR3aa: CASSFTSGGGYEQYF

abundance: .
d_gene: .
v_gene: TRBV29-1
j_gene: TRBJ2-3
CDR3nt: TGCAGCGTTGAAGAACCAGGGTCCACAGATACGCAGTATTTT
CDR3aa: CSVEEPGSTDTQYF

abundance: .
d_gene: .
v_gene: TRBV18
j_gene: TRBJ1-1
CDR3nt: TGTGCCAGCTCACCATCGGCTGGAGACGCTGAAGCTTTCTTT
CDR3aa: CASSPSAGDAEAFF

abundance: once
d_gene: TRBD2
v_gene: TRBV10-2
j_gene: TRBJ2-7
CDR3nt: TGCGCCAGCAGCGGGACTAGCGACTACGAGCAGTACTTC
CDR3aa: CASSGTSDYEQYF

abundance: .
d_gene: .
v_gene: TRBV15
j_gene: TRBJ1-3
CDR3nt: TGTGCCACCAGCAGATTTTCTGGGGGTGGAGGGAAGAGGAACACCATATATTTT
CDR3aa: CATSRFSGGGGKRNTIYF

abundance: .
d_gene: TRBD1
v_gene: TRBV18
j_gene: TRBJ1-1
CDR3nt: TGTGCCAGCTCACTGTATTACAGGGGCATGAACGCTGAAGCTTTCTTT
CDR3aa: CASSLYYRGMNAEAFF

abundance: .
d_gene: .
v_gene: TRBV5-1
j_gene: TRBJ1-5
CDR3nt: TGCGCCAGCAGCTTGGCAGGGTTTAGCAATCAGCCCCAGCATTTT
CDR3aa: CASSLAGFSNQPQHF

abundance: few
d_gene: TRBD2
v_gene: TRBV5-4
j_gene: TRBJ2-7
CDR3nt: TGTGCCAGCAGCGGACTAGCGGGGGAAGAGCAGTACTTC
CDR3aa: CASSGLAGEEQYF

abundance: .
d_gene: TRBD1
v_gene: TRBV7-2
j_gene: TRBJ2-7
CDR3nt: TGTGCCAGCAGCTTAGTCAGGGGGCCGAGTGAGCAGTACTTC
CDR3aa: CASSLVRGPSEQYF

abundance: .
d_gene: .
v_gene: TRBV27
j_gene: TRBJ2-7
CDR3nt: TGTGCCAGCAGTTATGGCAGGGATACCTACGAGCAGTACTTC
CDR3aa: CASSYGRDTYEQYF

abundance: few
d_gene: TRBD1
v_gene: TRBV2
j_gene: TRBJ2-7
CDR3nt: TGTGCCAGCAGGCGACAGGGGCAAATCACCTACGAGCAGTACTTC
CDR3aa: CASRRQGQITYEQYF

abundance: .
d_gene: TRBD1
v_gene: TRBV27
j_gene: TRBJ1-2
CDR3nt: TGTGCCAGCAGTTGGGGGACAGGCGTCGGGGGAGGCTACACCTTC
CDR3aa: CASSWGTGVGGGYTF

abundance: .
d_gene: .
v_gene: TRBV7-9
j_gene: TRBJ1-2
CDR3nt: TGTGCCAGCAGCTTAGCGCCGTCAGGGGTGGTGAACTATGGCTACACCTTC
CDR3aa: CASSLAPSGVVNYGYTF

abundance: once
d_gene: .
v_gene: TRBV5-1
j_gene: TRBJ2-7
CDR3nt: TGCGCCAGCAGCTTGACTGGGGGGTTTGCCTACGAGCAGTACTTC
CDR3aa: CASSLTGGFAYEQYF

abundance: few
d_gene: TRBD2
v_gene: TRBV15
j_gene: TRBJ2-1
CDR3nt: TGTGCCACCAGCAGCCTACTAGCGGGGGGGATGGAAGAGCAGTTCTTC
CDR3aa: CATSSLLAGGMEEQFF

abundance: once
d_gene: .
v_gene: TRBV4-1
j_gene: TRBJ2-7
CDR3nt: TGCGCCAGCAGCCTCGTGGGCGGGGACCCCTACGAGCAGTACTTC
CDR3aa: CASSLVGGDPYEQYF

abundance: .
d_gene: .
v_gene: TRBV6-1
j_gene: TRBJ1-5
CDR3nt: TGTGCCAGCAGTGGAGAGGGGGTGGGGCCCCAGCATTTT
CDR3aa: CASSGEGVGPQHF

abundance: .
d_gene: .
v_gene: TRBV5-6
j_gene: TRBJ1-2
CDR3nt: TGTGCCAGCAGCTTACCTAGGCAAGTGCGGCTCTATGGCTACACCTTC
CDR3aa: CASSLPRQVRLYGYTF

abundance: once
d_gene: TRBD2
v_gene: TRBV27
j_gene: TRBJ2-7
CDR3nt: TGTGCCAGCAGTTTCGCCGGGACTAGCGGGAGGACCTACGAGCAGTACTTC
CDR3aa: CASSFAGTSGRTYEQYF

abundance: few
d_gene: .
v_gene: TRBV10-3
j_gene: TRBJ1-2
CDR3nt: TGTGCCATCAGCTCAAGTAAGACAGCAAACTATGGCTACACCTTC
CDR3aa: CAISSSKTANYGYTF

abundance: .
d_gene: .
v_gene: TRBV12-5
j_gene: TRBJ2-7
CDR3nt: TGTGCTAGTGGTGACACAAAGAGACAGTCGGGCTACGAGCAGTACTTC
CDR3aa: CASGDTKRQSGYEQYF

abundance: .
d_gene: .
v_gene: TRBV29-1
j_gene: TRBJ1-1
CDR3nt: TGCAGCGTTGAGCCCAGGGGCTTGACTGAAGCTTTCTTT
CDR3aa: CSVEPRGLTEAFF

abundance: .
d_gene: .
v_gene: TRBV5-4
j_gene: TRBJ1-1
CDR3nt: TGTGCCAGCAGCTTGGATGAGGCTGAAGCTTTCTTT
CDR3aa: CASSLDEAEAFF

abundance: .
d_gene: TRBD2
v_gene: TRBV30
j_gene: TRBJ2-1
CDR3nt: TGTGCCTGGCTTCGTGGCGGGAGTGGCTACAATGAGCAGTTCTTC
CDR3aa: CAWLRGGSGYNEQFF

abundance: .
d_gene: TRBD2
v_gene: TRBV19
j_gene: TRBJ2-1
CDR3nt: TGTGCCAGTAGTATCAGGCTAGCGGGGGTCTACAATGAGCAGTTCTTC
CDR3aa: CASSIRLAGVYNEQFF

abundance: .
d_gene: TRBD1
v_gene: TRBV27
j_gene: TRBJ1-4
CDR3nt: TGTGCCAGCAGCGACAGGGTCAATGAAAAACTGTTTTTT
CDR3aa: CASSDRVNEKLFF

abundance: .
d_gene: TRBD1
v_gene: TRBV5-1
j_gene: TRBJ2-7
CDR3nt: TGCGCCAGCAGCTTGACAGGGGGCTCCTACGGGCAGTACTTC
CDR3aa: CASSLTGGSYGQYF

abundance: .
d_gene: TRBD2
v_gene: TRBV5-1
j_gene: TRBJ2-7
CDR3nt: TGCGCCAGCAGCTTGGGACTAGCGGGGGCCAATGCCTACGAGCAGTACTTC
CDR3aa: CASSLGLAGANAYEQYF

abundance: .
d_gene: .
v_gene: TRBV5-6
j_gene: TRBJ1-3
CDR3nt: TGTGCCAGCAGCTTTGCGGGACCCCATGGAAACACCATATATTTT
CDR3aa: CASSFAGPHGNTIYF